The next 4 T cell receptor beta chains were all read from a single sample in a study of T cell responses to AZD1222 COVID-19 vaccine. The data were produced by immunoSEQ multiplex PCR, yet TCRdb's version contains in-frame clones alone and is incomplete. The table records 130,000 to 150,000 clones, roughly nine tenths of them present only once. The sequences come from peripheral blood, collected on day 0 of AZD1222 vaccination. The origin of the receptors is an adult in good health.

The chain links TRBV5-4 to TRBJ2-5, with 7 bases matching TRBD2. CDR1 and CDR2 (germline): SGHNT, YYREEE (reference sequence). The CDR3 contains 18 residues. The V and J ends lost 0 bases and 1 base, in that order; junction bases with no gene match: 12. The CDR3 reads CASSLVGRASGLQETQYF. The CDR3 nucleotides read TGTGCCAGCAGCTTGGTTGGAAGGGCTAGCGGACTCCAAGAGACCCAGTACTTC.

The J gene is TRBJ1-4, the V gene TRBV9; D might be TRBD1 (5 bases). Trimming stripped 3 bases from V and 0 bases from J, with 15 bases between. CDR3 length equals 17 residues. Per the germline V gene, CDR1 is SGDLS and CDR2 is YYNGEE. The CDR3 is CASSGTGGKTTNEKLFF. In DNA form, the CDR3 reads TGTGCCAGCAGCGGTACAGGCGGTAAAACAACTAATGAAAAACTGTTTTTT.

The V call is TRBV10-2, the J call TRBJ1-5; no reliable D call. Trimming took off 1 base at V and 4 bases at J, with 11 bases between the two ends. Germline CDR1 and CDR2: WSHSY and SAAADI. This CDR3 contains 15 residues. The CDR3 nucleotides read TGCGCCAGCAGTGAGTGGGAGAGGATGAATCAGCCCCAGCATTTT. It codes for CASSEWERMNQPQHF.

V is TRBV28 and J is TRBJ1-5; TRBD1 matches at 7 bases. In germline, CDR1 is MDHEN, CDR2 SYDVKM. Trimming took 11 bases from V and 7 from J; bases not matched to a gene: 11. This CDR3 has 13 amino acids. CDR3 DNA sequence: TGTGCCGCAGGAGGGGGCTTGAGGCAGCCCCAGCATTTT. This codes for CAAGGGLRQPQHF.